A selection of T cell receptor beta chains follows, all from one sample in a study of blood T cell repertoires in COVID-19. TCRdb's table, derived via immunoSEQ multiplex PCR, lists solely in-frame clones and lacks some. The sample holds some 50,000 clones, 80% to 85% seen once. Specimen: peripheral blood. The receptors come from a middle-aged man with acute or convalescent COVID-19. Both conserved end residues are part of each CDR3. D genes are given only for firm matches. Size is omitted from some rows. Given values are once, few, many or a class for expanded clones.

>TRBV5-1|TRBD2|TRBJ2-1|few
CASSQQGRTSGKGNEQFF
TGCGCCAGCAGCCAACAAGGCAGGACTAGCGGGAAGGGCAATGAGCAGTTCTTC
>TRBV6-5|.|TRBJ1-1|.
CASSYSTGNTEAFF
TGTGCCAGCAGTTACTCGACAGGGAACACTGAAGCTTTCTTT
>TRBV4-1|TRBD2|TRBJ2-1|once
CASSHRGIAGVSYNEQFF
TGCGCCAGCAGCCACCGGGGGATCGCGGGAGTATCCTACAATGAGCAGTTCTTC
>TRBV4-2|.|TRBJ2-2|.
CASSQEGDSGDTGELFF
TGTGCCAGCAGCCAAGAGGGGGACTCCGGGGACACCGGGGAGCTGTTTTTT
>TRBV7-3|.|TRBJ2-1|.
CASSAPQGGEQFF
TGTGCCAGCAGCGCACCACAGGGAGGGGAGCAGTTCTTC
>TRBV5-1|.|TRBJ2-7|few
CASSRLTLVDEQYF
TGCGCCAGCAGCCGTTTGACACTCGTCGACGAGCAGTACTTC
>TRBV28|TRBD1|TRBJ1-2|.
CASSLDRGYGYTF
TGTGCCAGCAGTTTGGACAGGGGATATGGCTACACCTTC
>TRBV7-3|.|TRBJ1-2|.
CASSFLGVGFNYGYTF
TGTGCCAGCAGCTTTCTCGGGGTAGGATTTAACTATGGCTACACCTTC
>TRBV29-1|.|TRBJ2-1|.
CSVTGLIRGGEQFF
TGCAGCGTTACCGGACTTATCCGCGGAGGTGAGCAGTTCTTC
>TRBV28|TRBD2|TRBJ2-2|.
CASSLAGGPSGELFF
TGTGCCAGCAGTTTAGCGGGAGGGCCATCCGGGGAGCTGTTTTTT
>TRBV29-1|.|TRBJ2-7|.
CSVETTEDLREQYF
TGCAGCGTTGAAACGACGGAGGACCTCCGCGAGCAGTACTTC
>TRBV29-1|TRBD2|TRBJ2-1|.
CSVTPDVAGQFF
TGCAGCGTGACCCCTGACGTAGCGGGGCAGTTCTTC
>TRBV5-1|TRBD1|TRBJ2-2|.
CASSWTGRNTGELFF
TGCGCCAGCAGCTGGACAGGGAGGAACACCGGGGAGCTGTTTTTT
>TRBV19|.|TRBJ1-3|once
CASSVNRASGNTIYF
TGTGCCAGTAGTGTCAACAGGGCCTCTGGAAACACCATATATTTT
>TRBV5-8|.|TRBJ1-4|.
CASTMRAVNEKLFF
TGTGCCAGCACGATGCGGGCGGTTAATGAAAAACTGTTTTTT
>TRBV2|.|TRBJ1-4|.
CASSQGSPNEKLFF
TGTGCCAGCAGCCAGGGTTCGCCTAATGAAAAACTGTTTTTT
>TRBV4-2|TRBD1|TRBJ1-1|.
CASSLWTGDTEAFF
TGTGCCAGCAGCCTTTGGACAGGGGACACTGAAGCTTTCTTT
>TRBV14|.|TRBJ2-1|.
CASSQDGGLASEQFF
TGTGCCAGCAGCCAAGATGGGGGACTTGCCAGTGAGCAGTTCTTC
>TRBV19|.|TRBJ2-3|.
CASSMGPDTQYF
TGTGCCAGTAGTATGGGCCCAGATACGCAGTATTTT